This T cell receptor (beta chain) is drawn from a study of T-cell memory formation after mild COVID-19. Constant-segment-primed 5'RACE gave TCR alpha and TCR beta cDNA libraries with sample barcodes and UMIs. TCRdb processed the 5' RACE reads anew with MiXCR; each CDR3 protein has one entry. This sample has under 450,000 distinct CDR3 sequences, with approximately 22% found just once. After removal of 1 base from V and 4 bases from J, the junction contained 7 bases not matched to a gene. Germline V gene lookup returns CDR1 MGHRA and CDR2 YSYEKL. CDR3 size: 18 residues. The clonotype was recovered from a man between 18 and 29 years old who had mild COVID-19 (a few samples of this study predate the infection). Cell type and time point are not known. Sequenced input: PBMCs or a T cell subset sorted from them (not recorded which). The J gene is TRBJ2-3, the V gene TRBV4-1; 14 bases match TRBD2. The CDR3 nucleotides read TGCGCCAGCAGCCAAGTGGGACTAGCGGGGGCGTGGGCAGATACGCAGTATTTT. Its translation is CASSQVGLAGAWADTQYF.